This entry is about one T cell receptor beta chain. Given a much more abundant clone one base away, this may be a read error. The V gene's germline CDR1 is SNHLY and CDR2 FYNNEI. The CDR3 runs 13 residues. V shed 2 bases and J shed 7 bases, with 11 bases lying between them. Together with a sample-barcoded 5' primer, a J-beta primer mix was included in a second PCR lasting about 7 to 11 cycles. Researchers report that a template-switch adaptor with 12 random nucleotides tagged each cDNA molecule. MiXCR, applied by TCRdb to the 5' RACE reads, yields one record per CDR3 protein. This sample yields nearly 1 million distinct CDR3 sequences, of which just over 50% are seen a single time; about a fifth belongs to the top ten. The source of the sample is a study of blood T cells in healthy people across ages.

Sequences were obtained from blood. The sequence was obtained from a woman aged 60 to 75 in good health. V and J are TRBV2 and TRBJ2-5, with no clear D. CDR3 sequence reads: CASSESNLGTQYF. The CDR3 region has the DNA TGTGCCAGCAGTGAAAGCAATCTGGGGACCCAGTACTTC.